The 30 T cell receptor beta chains reported below all come from one sample, sequenced in a study of neurological immune-mediated disorders. TCRdb ran MiXCR on the 5' RACE reads and lists one entry per CDR3 protein. The sample has around 60,000 distinct CDR3 sequences; 3% to 3.5% are singletons. Sequencing was carried out using PBMCs. These receptors all come from a woman aged 60-70 years with multiple sclerosis.

This clonotype appeared many times. This may come from a read error, since a much larger clone is one base off. The chain couples TRBV28 to TRBJ2-7, with a possible D match to TRBD1 (5 bases). This CDR3 has 14 residues. Germline CDR1 reads MDHEN; CDR2 reads SYDVKM. The germline V and J ends were trimmed by 5 bases and 0 bases, with 11 bases remaining between them. CDR3 in DNA: TGTGCCAGCAGTAAGAACAGGAACTCCTACGAGCAGTACTTC. Its translation: CASSKNRNSYEQYF.

This clonotype has at least ten counts. This chain links TRBV7-2 with TRBJ2-7; D may match TRBD1 or TRBD2 (5 bases each). The CDR3 contains 13 residues. Germline V gene data show CDR1 as SGHTA and CDR2 as FQGNSA. Trimming stripped 4 bases from V and 2 bases from J, with 9 bases between. The CDR3 reads CASSWGNAYEQYF. The CDR3 DNA sequence: TGTGCCAGCAGCTGGGGGAACGCCTACGAGCAGTACTTC.

This clonotype was counted many times. The chain has TRBV7-3 and TRBJ2-3; the D is unclear. The CDR3 covers 16 residues. The ends were cut back, 2 bases at V and 2 bases at J, with 14 bases in the middle. The germline gives CDR1 SGHTA, CDR2 FQGTGA. CDR3 loop: CASSLGTSPYTDTQYF. The CDR3 coding sequence is TGTGCCAGCAGCTTAGGAACCAGCCCTTACACAGATACGCAGTATTTT.

This clonotype has at least ten counts. This chain's CDR3 is CASSLALRSSSYEQYF. As DNA, the CDR3 is TGCGCCAGCAGCTTGGCCCTTCGATCCAGCTCCTACGAGCAGTACTTC. This chain uses TRBV5-1 with TRBJ2-7; D is unresolved. CDR3 length: 16 amino acids. Looked up from germline, CDR1 is SGHRS and CDR2 is YFSETQ. V lost 0 bases to trimming and J lost 0 bases, with 13 bases between them.

The sample holds many counts of this clonotype. The chain carries TRBV20-1 and TRBJ2-1; 11 nucleotides match TRBD2. J lost 10 bases, V lost 6 bases, and 17 bases had no gene match. The CDR3 totals 16 residues. CDR1 DFQATT and CDR2 SNEGSKA come from the germline V gene (reference sequence). For the CDR3, the DNA is TGCAGTGCCTTCCCCACGGGACTAGCGGTTGGAGGGGAGCAGTTCTTC. Its translation is CSAFPTGLAVGGEQFF.

This clonotype was detected many times. The chain joins TRBV11-1 to TRBJ1-6; D remains ambiguous. CDR1 and CDR2 (germline): SGHAT, FQDESV (reference sequence). The CDR3 runs 16 residues. Trimming removed 6 bases at V and 8 bases at J, with 20 bases between. In DNA, the CDR3 is TGTGCCAGCAGGATGGGCCGAGAAGAACTACATTCACCCCTCCACTTT. Protein sequence: CASRMGREELHSPLHF.

The V call is TRBV10-3, the J call TRBJ2-5; a possible D gene is TRBD1 (5 bases). CDR3 length: 13 residues. Trimming took off 2 bases at V and 3 bases at J, with 7 bases between the two ends. Looked up from germline, CDR1 is ENHRY and CDR2 is SYGVKD. CDR3 bases: TGTGCCATCAGTGAGGGCAGGGAAGAGACCCAGTACTTC. As protein: CAISEGREETQYF.

This clonotype occurred many times. The CDR3 region is CASNLTVAKNIQYF. The CDR3 DNA reads as TGCGCCAGCAACCTGACAGTAGCCAAAAACATTCAGTACTTC. V usage is TRBV5-1 and J usage is TRBJ2-4, with D perhaps TRBD1 (5 bases). Trimming removed 6 bases from V and 0 bases from J, with 10 bases in between. The CDR3 contains 14 residues. The germline CDR1 and CDR2 sequences are SGHRS and YFSETQ.

This clonotype was counted many times. The chain links TRBV5-1 to TRBJ2-3; D ambiguous. There are 15 residues in the CDR3. Germline V gives CDR1 SGHRS, CDR2 YFSETQ. Trimming took off 0 bases at V and 4 bases at J, with 12 bases between the two ends. The CDR3 bases are TGCGCCAGCAGCTTGGGGTTTGAATTCCCAGATACGCAGTATTTT. It specifies CASSLGFEFPDTQYF.

This clonotype was counted at least ten times. This chain links TRBV3-1 with TRBJ2-1; 9 positions match TRBD2. CDR1 is LGHDT, CDR2 YNNKEL, per germline (reference sequence). The trim removed 4 bases at V and 4 bases at J, leaving 11 bases unmatched. The CDR3 is 17 residues long. This CDR3 reads CASSPGPETSGYNEQFF. In DNA, the CDR3 is TGTGCCAGCAGCCCGGGCCCAGAGACTAGCGGATACAATGAGCAGTTCTTC.

This clonotype was counted many times. This sequence joins TRBV7-2 and TRBJ2-7; unclear D gene. Germline V gene data show CDR1 as SGHTA and CDR2 as FQGNSA. CDR3 length: 15 amino acids. V was trimmed by 0 bases and J by 4 bases, leaving 13 bases between them. CDR3 sequence (DNA): TGTGCCAGCAGCTTAGCCCCCATACAGATTTACGAGCAGTACTTC. It specifies CASSLAPIQIYEQYF.

The table lists this clonotype with many counts. The gene calls are TRBV18 and TRBJ2-5; 8 bases map to TRBD2. J gave up 2 bases and V 1 base, and 3 bases lay outside the gene matches. The germline V gene has CDR1 KGHSH and CDR2 LQKENI. This CDR3 is 15 amino acids long. The CDR3 loop is CASSPLAGGQETQYF. Written as DNA, the CDR3 is TGTGCCAGCTCACCACTCGCGGGGGGACAAGAGACCCAGTACTTC.

This clonotype was picked up many times. This chain uses TRBV20-1 with TRBJ2-7; D gene ambiguous. Germline V gene lookup returns CDR1 DFQATT and CDR2 SNEGSKA (reference sequence). Trimming shortened V by 3 bases and J by 2 bases, and 14 bases separated the two germline ends. The CDR3 consists of 14 residues. CDR3 loop: CSARALGRPYEQYF. Written as DNA, the CDR3 is TGCAGTGCTAGGGCCCTAGGACGGCCCTACGAGCAGTACTTC.

To note about this clonotype: A read error may produce the germline difference seen at one junction end. V gene TRBV4-1 combines with J gene TRBJ2-7; the D gene could be TRBD1 or TRBD2 (5 bases each). Germline V gene data show CDR1 as MGHRA and CDR2 as YSYEKL. The CDR3 contains 14 residues. The CDR3 sequence is CASSHRDVSYEQYF. The CDR3 DNA sequence: TGCGCAAGCAGCCACCGGGACGTGTCCTACGAGCAGTACTTC.

This clonotype was found many times. J is TRBJ2-2 and V is TRBV13, with D perhaps assigned TRBD1 or TRBD2 (5 bases each). Germline-derived CDR1 and CDR2 are PRHDT and FYEKMQ (reference sequence). The CDR3 totals 17 residues. With 3 bases removed from V and 0 bases from J, the gap between germline ends came to 14 bases. CDR3 residues: CASSFTPGPPNTGELFF. The CDR3 bases are TGTGCCAGCAGCTTTACCCCGGGACCACCGAACACCGGGGAGCTGTTTTTT.

This clonotype was detected a few times. A read error may be the cause here, since a much bigger clone is one base away. The rearrangement uses TRBV10-3 and TRBJ2-5, with 8 bases that match TRBD2. The germline V gene encodes CDR1 ENHRY and CDR2 SYGVKD. This CDR3 contains 15 residues. The V gene end was trimmed by 10 bases and the J gene end by 2 bases; junction bases not matched to a gene: 12. CDR3: CATQTHTSGQETQYF. The CDR3 DNA reads TGTGCCACTCAAACCCACACTAGCGGACAAGAGACCCAGTACTTC.

This clonotype was seen many times. The chain links TRBV10-3 to TRBJ2-1; 9 bases match TRBD1. Germline values: CDR1 ENHRY, CDR2 SYGVKD. V lost 4 bases and J lost 5; bases outside the gene matches: 15. The CDR3 spans 18 residues. The CDR3 loop is CAISGATARQGENNEQFF. DNA for the CDR3: TGTGCCATCAGTGGAGCCACAGCCCGACAGGGGGAAAACAATGAGCAGTTCTTC.

This clonotype was seen repeatedly, ten times or more. The rearrangement links TRBV5-5 to TRBJ2-7; a weak D match, TRBD1 (6 bases). The CDR3 runs 13 residues. Germline CDR1 is SGHKS and CDR2 is YYEKEE (reference sequence). With 3 bases removed from V and 3 bases from J, the gap between germline ends came to 10 bases. This CDR3 reads CASSSGDLYEQYF. Written as DNA, the CDR3 is TGTGCCAGCAGCTCAGGGGACCTCTACGAGCAGTACTTC. The whole variable domain, remainder taken from reference TRBV5-5 and TRBJ2-7, is DAGVTQSPTHLIKTRGQQVTLRCSPISGHKSVSWYQQVLGQGPQFIFQYYEKEERGRGNFPDRFSARQFPNYSSELNVNALLLGDSALYLCASSSGDLYEQYFGPGTRLTVT.

Relative to its sample, this clonotype is medium-sized. The rearrangement links TRBV7-8 to TRBJ2-7, with a tentative D call TRBD2 (5 bases). The V gene lost 0 bases and the J gene lost 3 bases, with 12 bases spanning the gap. The CDR3 covers 15 residues. The germline CDR1 and CDR2 sequences are SGHVS and FQNEAQ. This CDR3 is CASSLALRTGYEQYF. As DNA, the CDR3 is TGTGCCAGCAGCTTAGCGCTCCGGACTGGCTACGAGCAGTACTTC.

Many counts were recorded for this clonotype. The rearrangement links TRBV5-1 to TRBJ1-4, with D maybe TRBD1 (6 bases). The V end lost 5 bases, the J end lost 4 bases, and 12 bases lay between the germline ends. The CDR3 spans 14 residues. Per germline, CDR1 SGHRS and CDR2 YFSETQ. The CDR3 DNA sequence: TGCGCCAGCAGTTCTAGAGGGGGTAATGAAAAACTGTTTTTT. Translating gives CASSSRGGNEKLFF.

This clonotype was seen ten or more times. The rearrangement links TRBV9 to TRBJ2-2; D not certain. V was cut by 5 bases and J by 4 bases, with 15 bases left in between. The CDR3 length is 15 residues. In germline, CDR1 is SGDLS, CDR2 YYNGEE. CDR3 residues: CASRRDLRVTGELFF. CDR3 nucleotides: TGTGCCAGCAGAAGGGATCTGCGAGTCACCGGGGAGCTGTTTTTT.

This clonotype was recorded many times. The chain combines TRBV5-1 with TRBJ2-1; possibly TRBD1 for D (5 bases). V was shortened by 5 bases and J by 3 bases, with 15 bases between the two germline ends. This CDR3 is built from 15 residues. CDR1 and CDR2 from the germline V gene are SGHRS and YFSETQ. For the CDR3, the DNA is TGCGCCAGCAGTTCAGGGTCCAACGACTACAATGAGCAGTTCTTC. It codes for CASSSGSNDYNEQFF.

This clonotype was detected ten times or more. The J gene is TRBJ2-7, the V gene TRBV7-2; D is undetermined. Germline V lookup: CDR1 SGHTA, CDR2 FQGNSA. The CDR3 loop spans 13 amino acids. The ends were cut back, 4 bases at V and 6 bases at J, with 13 bases in the middle. CDR3 in amino acids: CASSYNSIGEQYF. DNA of the CDR3: TGTGCCAGCAGCTATAATTCAATCGGCGAGCAGTACTTC. Full variable domain (missing parts from reference TRBV7-2 and TRBJ2-7): GAGVSQSPSNKVTEKGKDVELRCDPISGHTALYWYRQSLGQGLEFLIYFQGNSAPDKSGLPSDRFSAERTGGSVSTLTIQRTQQEDSAVYLCASSYNSIGEQYFGPGTRLTVT.

At least ten counts were recorded for this clonotype. V is TRBV20-1 and J is TRBJ2-3; 8 bases are shared with TRBD2. V dropped 4 bases and J dropped 1; count of bases not matched to a gene: 7. CDR1 is DFQATT and CDR2 is SNEGSKA in the germline V gene (reference sequence). The CDR3 is 15 residues long. The CDR3 spells CSATRPTSGTDTQYF. In DNA, the CDR3 is TGCAGTGCTACCCGACCGACTAGCGGCACAGATACGCAGTATTTT.

Many counts were recorded for this clonotype. The V gene is TRBV12-3 or TRBV12-4, the J gene TRBJ2-5; D remains unclear. Trimming stripped 6 bases from V and 0 bases from J, with 14 bases between. There are 15 residues in the CDR3. CDR3 sequence (DNA): TGTGCCAGCAGGTGGGGTCCGGGCTACCAAGAGACCCAGTACTTC. Translating it yields CASRWGPGYQETQYF.

Many counts were recorded for this clonotype. The rearrangement joins TRBV7-8 to TRBJ2-7; D is unresolved. CDR3 size: 14 residues. Trimming removed 3 bases from V and 2 bases from J, with 11 bases in between. Germline loops: CDR1 SGHVS, CDR2 FQNEAQ. The CDR3 sequence is CASSFRALPYEQYF. DNA of the CDR3: TGTGCCAGCAGCTTTCGAGCTCTACCCTACGAGCAGTACTTC.

This clonotype occurred many times. The gene calls are TRBV6-6 and TRBJ1-1; no clear D. Deletions cut 2 bases from V and 0 bases from J, with 16 bases between. CDR3 size: 17 residues. From germline, CDR1 is MNHNY and CDR2 SVGAGI (reference sequence). CDR3 coding DNA: TGTGCCAGCAGTTACCCCACTATGGAGAAGCTGAACACTGAAGCTTTCTTT. This encodes CASSYPTMEKLNTEAFF.

In this sample, this clonotype turned up many times. The rearrangement uses TRBV6-5 and TRBJ1-3, with TRBD1 as a possible D gene (5 bases). Deletions cut 6 bases from V and 5 bases from J, with 11 bases between. The CDR3 covers 13 residues. Germline-derived CDR1 and CDR2 are MNHEY and SVGAGI. The chain's CDR3 is CASSEDSRNTIYF. The CDR3 nucleotides read TGTGCCAGCAGCGAAGACAGTAGAAACACCATATATTTT.

This clonotype was found many times. V and J are TRBV27 and TRBJ1-5; D uncertain. V lost 2 bases to trimming and J lost 4 bases, with 12 bases between them. This CDR3 spans 15 amino acids. Germline assignment: CDR1 MNHEY and CDR2 SMNVEV (reference sequence). Here the CDR3 DNA reads TGTGCCAGCAGTTTACGCGTAGGGTGGAATCAGCCCCAGCATTTT. Translating it yields CASSLRVGWNQPQHF.

The sample holds many counts of this clonotype. The rearrangement links TRBV6-5 to TRBJ2-1; 12 bases agree with TRBD1. The length of the CDR3 is 17 residues. J was trimmed by 15 bases and V by 0 bases; bases with no gene match: 15. In germline, CDR1 is MNHEY, CDR2 SVGAGI. CDR3 sequence: CASSYSIGDRGRMDLFF. The CDR3 DNA is TGTGCCAGCAGTTACTCGATCGGGGACAGGGGGCGAATGGATCTGTTCTTC.